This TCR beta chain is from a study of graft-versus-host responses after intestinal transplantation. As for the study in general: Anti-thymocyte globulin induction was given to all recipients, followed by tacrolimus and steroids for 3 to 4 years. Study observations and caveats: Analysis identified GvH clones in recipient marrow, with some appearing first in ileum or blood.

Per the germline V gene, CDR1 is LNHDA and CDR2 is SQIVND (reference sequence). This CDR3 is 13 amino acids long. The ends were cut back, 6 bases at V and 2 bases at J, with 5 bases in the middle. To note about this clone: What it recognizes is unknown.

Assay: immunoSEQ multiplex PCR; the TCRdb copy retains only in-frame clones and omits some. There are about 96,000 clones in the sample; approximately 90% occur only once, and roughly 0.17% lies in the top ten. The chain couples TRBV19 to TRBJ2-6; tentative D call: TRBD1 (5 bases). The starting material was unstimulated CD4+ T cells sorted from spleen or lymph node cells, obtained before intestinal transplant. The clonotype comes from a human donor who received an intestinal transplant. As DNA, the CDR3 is TGTGCCAGTAGACAGGCTGGGGCCAACGTCCTGACTTTC. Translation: CASRQAGANVLTF.